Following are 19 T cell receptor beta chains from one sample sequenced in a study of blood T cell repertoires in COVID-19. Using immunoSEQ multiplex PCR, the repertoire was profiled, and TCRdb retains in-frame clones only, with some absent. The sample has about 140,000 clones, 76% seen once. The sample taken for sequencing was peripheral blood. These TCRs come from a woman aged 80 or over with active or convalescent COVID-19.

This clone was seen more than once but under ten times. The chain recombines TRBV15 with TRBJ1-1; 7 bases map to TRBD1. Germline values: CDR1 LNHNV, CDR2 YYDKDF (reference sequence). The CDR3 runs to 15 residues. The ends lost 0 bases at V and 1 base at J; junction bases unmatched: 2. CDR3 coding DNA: TGTGCCACCAGCAGAGACGGACAGGAGAACACTGAAGCTTTCTTT. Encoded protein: CATSRDGQENTEAFF.

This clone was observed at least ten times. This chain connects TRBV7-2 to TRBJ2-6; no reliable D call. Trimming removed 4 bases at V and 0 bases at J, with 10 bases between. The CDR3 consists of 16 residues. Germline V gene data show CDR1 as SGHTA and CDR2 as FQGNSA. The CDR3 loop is CASSSIRSSGANVLTF. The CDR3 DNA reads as TGTGCCAGCAGCTCCATCCGGTCCTCTGGGGCCAACGTCCTGACTTTC.

The CDR3 region is CASHEGDGTNIQYF. CDR3 nucleotides: TGTGCCAGCCATGAGGGGGACGGGACAAACATTCAGTACTTC. The gene calls are TRBV27 and TRBJ2-4, with a possible D match to TRBD1 (6 bases). From germline, CDR1 is MNHEY and CDR2 SMNVEV (reference sequence). The CDR3 is 14 residues long. The V and J ends lost 8 bases and 6 bases respectively, with 17 bases between them.

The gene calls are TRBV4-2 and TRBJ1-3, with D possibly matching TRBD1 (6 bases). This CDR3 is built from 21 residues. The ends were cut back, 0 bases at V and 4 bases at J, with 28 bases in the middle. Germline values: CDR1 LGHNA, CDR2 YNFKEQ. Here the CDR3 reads CASSQETASRGLIQGGNTIYF. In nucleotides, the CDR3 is TGTGCCAGCAGCCAAGAAACGGCCAGCAGGGGCCTCATTCAGGGGGGAAACACCATATATTTT.

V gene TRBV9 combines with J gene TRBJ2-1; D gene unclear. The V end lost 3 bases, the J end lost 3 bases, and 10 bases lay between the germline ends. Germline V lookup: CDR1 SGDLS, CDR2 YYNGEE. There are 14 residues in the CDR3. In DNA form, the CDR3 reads TGTGCCAGCAGCGACGGTGTGCTCTACAATGAGCAGTTCTTC. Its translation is CASSDGVLYNEQFF.

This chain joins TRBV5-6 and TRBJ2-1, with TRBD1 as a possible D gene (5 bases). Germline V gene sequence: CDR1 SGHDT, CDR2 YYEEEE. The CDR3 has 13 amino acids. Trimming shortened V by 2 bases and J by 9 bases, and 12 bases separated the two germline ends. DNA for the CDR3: TGTGCCAGCAGCTTCCAGGGATTGGCTGAGCAGTTCTTC. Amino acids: CASSFQGLAEQFF.

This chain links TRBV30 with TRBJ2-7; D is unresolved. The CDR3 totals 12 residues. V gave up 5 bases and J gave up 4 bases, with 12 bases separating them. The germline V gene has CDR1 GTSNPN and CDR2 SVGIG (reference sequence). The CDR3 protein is CAWSSRRYEQYF. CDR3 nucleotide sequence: TGTGCCTGGTCGTCGAGGAGATACGAGCAGTACTTC.

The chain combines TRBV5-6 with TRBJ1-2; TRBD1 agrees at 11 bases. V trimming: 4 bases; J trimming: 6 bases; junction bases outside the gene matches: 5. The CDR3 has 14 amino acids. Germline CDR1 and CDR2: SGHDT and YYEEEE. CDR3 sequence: CASSGDRGIDGYTF. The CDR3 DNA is TGTGCCAGCAGCGGGGACAGGGGGATAGATGGCTACACCTTC.

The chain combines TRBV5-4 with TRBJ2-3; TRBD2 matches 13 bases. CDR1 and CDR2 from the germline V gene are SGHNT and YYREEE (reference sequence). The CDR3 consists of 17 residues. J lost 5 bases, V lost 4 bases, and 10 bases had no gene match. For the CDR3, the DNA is TGTGCCAGCAGCAGAACTAGCGGGGGGGCCCGCGGAGATACGCAGTATTTT. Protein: CASSRTSGGARGDTQYF.

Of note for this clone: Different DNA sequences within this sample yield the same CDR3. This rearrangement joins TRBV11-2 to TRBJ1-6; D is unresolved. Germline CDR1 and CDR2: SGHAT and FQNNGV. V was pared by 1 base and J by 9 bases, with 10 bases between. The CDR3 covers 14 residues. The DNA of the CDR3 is TGTGCCAGCAGCTTAGTTCGGGAGGGTTCACCCCTCCACTTT. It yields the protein CASSLVREGSPLHF. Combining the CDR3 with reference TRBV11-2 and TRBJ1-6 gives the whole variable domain EAGVAQSPRYKIIEKRQSVAFWCNPISGHATLYWYQQILGQGPKLLIQFQNNGVVDDSQLPKDRFSAERLKGVDSTLKIQPAKLEDSAVYLCASSLVREGSPLHFGNGTRLTVT.

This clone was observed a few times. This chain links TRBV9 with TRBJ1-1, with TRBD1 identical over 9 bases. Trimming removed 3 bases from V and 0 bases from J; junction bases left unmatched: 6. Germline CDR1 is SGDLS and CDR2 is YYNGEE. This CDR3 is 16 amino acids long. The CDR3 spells CASSGLRTGVNTEAFF. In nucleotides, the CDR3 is TGTGCCAGCAGCGGCCTTCGGACAGGGGTGAACACTGAAGCTTTCTTT.

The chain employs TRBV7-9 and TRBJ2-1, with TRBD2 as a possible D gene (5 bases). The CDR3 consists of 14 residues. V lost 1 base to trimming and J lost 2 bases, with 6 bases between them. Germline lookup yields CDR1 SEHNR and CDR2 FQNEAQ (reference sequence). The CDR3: CASSLELAYNEQFF. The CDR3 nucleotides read TGTGCCAGCAGCTTAGAACTAGCCTACAATGAGCAGTTCTTC.

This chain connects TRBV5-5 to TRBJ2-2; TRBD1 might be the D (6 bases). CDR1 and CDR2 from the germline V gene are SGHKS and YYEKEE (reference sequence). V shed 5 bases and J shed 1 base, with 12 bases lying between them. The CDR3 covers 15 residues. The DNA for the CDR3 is TGTGCCAGCAGTTGGGGGCCAGGGAACACCGGGGAGCTGTTTTTT. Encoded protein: CASSWGPGNTGELFF.

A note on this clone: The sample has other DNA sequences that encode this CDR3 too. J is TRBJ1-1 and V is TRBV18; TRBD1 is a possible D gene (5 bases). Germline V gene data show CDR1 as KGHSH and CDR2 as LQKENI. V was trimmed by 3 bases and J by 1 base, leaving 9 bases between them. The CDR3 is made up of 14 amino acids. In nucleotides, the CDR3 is TGTGCCAGCTCACCGACGGGGGGGAACACTGAAGCTTTCTTT. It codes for CASSPTGGNTEAFF.

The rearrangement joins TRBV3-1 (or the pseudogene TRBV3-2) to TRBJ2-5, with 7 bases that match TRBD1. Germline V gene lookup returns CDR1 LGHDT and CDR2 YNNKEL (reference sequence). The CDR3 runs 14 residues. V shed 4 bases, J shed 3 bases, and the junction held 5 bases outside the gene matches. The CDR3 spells CASSRHGTEETQYF. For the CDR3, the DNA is TGTGCCAGCAGCCGTCACGGGACAGAAGAGACCCAGTACTTC.

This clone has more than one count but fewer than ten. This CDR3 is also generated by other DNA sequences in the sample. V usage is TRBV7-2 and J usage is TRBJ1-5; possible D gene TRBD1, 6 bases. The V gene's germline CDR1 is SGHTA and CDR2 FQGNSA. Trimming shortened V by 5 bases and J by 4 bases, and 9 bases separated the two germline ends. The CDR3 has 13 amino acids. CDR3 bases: TGTGCCAGCAGCCCGCAGGGGAATCAGCCCCAGCATTTT. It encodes CASSPQGNQPQHF.

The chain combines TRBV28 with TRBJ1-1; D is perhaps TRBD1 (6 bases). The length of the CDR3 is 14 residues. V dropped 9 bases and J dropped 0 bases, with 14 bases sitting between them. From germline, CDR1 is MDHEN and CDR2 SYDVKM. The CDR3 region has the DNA TGTGCCAGTATTCCAGGGGCGTTGAACACTGAAGCTTTCTTT. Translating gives CASIPGALNTEAFF.

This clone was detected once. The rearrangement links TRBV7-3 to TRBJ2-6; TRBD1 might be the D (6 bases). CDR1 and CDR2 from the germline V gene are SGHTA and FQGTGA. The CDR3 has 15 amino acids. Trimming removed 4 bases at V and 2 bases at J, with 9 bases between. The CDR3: CASSSNRAGANVLTF. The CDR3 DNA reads TGTGCCAGCAGCTCAAACAGGGCTGGGGCCAACGTCCTGACTTTC.

The CDR3 DNA sequence: TGTGCCAGCAGAACGACAGGGTCGGGCAATCAGCCCCAGCATTTT. It is translated as CASRTTGSGNQPQHF. The J gene is TRBJ1-5, the V gene TRBV28; the match to TRBD1 covers 7 bases. The CDR3 sequence is 15 residues long. Germline V CDR1 and CDR2: MDHEN, SYDVKM. The ends lost 6 bases at V and 2 bases at J; junction bases unmatched: 7.